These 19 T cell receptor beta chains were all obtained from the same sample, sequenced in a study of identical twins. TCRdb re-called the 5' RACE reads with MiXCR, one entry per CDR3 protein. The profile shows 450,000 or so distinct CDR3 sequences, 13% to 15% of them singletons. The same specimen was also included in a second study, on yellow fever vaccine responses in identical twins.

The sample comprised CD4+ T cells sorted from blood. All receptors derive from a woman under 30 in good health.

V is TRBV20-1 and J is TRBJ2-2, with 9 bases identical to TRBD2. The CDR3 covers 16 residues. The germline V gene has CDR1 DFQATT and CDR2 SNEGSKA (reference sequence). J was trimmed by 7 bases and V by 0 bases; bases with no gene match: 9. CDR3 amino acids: CSARDLGTSPNGELFF. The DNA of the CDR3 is TGCAGTGCTAGAGATCTGGGGACTAGCCCGAACGGGGAGCTGTTTTTT.

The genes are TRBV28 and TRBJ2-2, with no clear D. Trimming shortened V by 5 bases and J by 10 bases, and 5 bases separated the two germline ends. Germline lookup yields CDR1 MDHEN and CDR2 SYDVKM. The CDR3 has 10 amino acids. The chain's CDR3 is CASSRTELFF. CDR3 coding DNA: TGTGCCAGCAGTAGGACGGAGCTGTTTTTT.

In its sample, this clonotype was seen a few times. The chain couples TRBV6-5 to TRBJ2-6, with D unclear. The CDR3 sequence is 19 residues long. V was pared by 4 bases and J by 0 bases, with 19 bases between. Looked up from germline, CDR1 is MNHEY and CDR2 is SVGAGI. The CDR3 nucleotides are TGTGCCAGCAGTTTAAAAAAGATAGGGATGGGCTCTGGGGCCAACGTCCTGACTTTC. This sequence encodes CASSLKKIGMGSGANVLTF.

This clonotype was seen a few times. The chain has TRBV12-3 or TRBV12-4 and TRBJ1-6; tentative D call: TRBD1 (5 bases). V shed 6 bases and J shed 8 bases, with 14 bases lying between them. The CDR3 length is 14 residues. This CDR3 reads CASSPRQGHSPLHF. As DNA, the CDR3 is TGTGCCAGCAGCCCCCGGCAGGGCCATTCACCCCTCCACTTT.

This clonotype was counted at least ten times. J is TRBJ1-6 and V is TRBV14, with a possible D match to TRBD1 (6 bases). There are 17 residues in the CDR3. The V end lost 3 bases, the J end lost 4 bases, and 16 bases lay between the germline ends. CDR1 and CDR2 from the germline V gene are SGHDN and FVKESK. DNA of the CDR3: TGTGCCAGCAGCCAGTTTACGGACAGCGTTTATAATTCACCCCTCCACTTT. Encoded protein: CASSQFTDSVYNSPLHF.

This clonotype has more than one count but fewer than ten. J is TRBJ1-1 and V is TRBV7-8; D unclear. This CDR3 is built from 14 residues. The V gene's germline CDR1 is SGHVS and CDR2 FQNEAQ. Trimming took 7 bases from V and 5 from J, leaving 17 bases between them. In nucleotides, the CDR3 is TGTGCCAGCACCGGGCCCTCCCTCGGGACTGAAGCTTTCTTT. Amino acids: CASTGPSLGTEAFF. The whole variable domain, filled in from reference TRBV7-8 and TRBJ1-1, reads GAGVSQSPRYKVAKRGQDVALRCDPISGHVSLFWYQQALGQGPEFLTYFQNEAQLDKSGLPSDRFFAERPEGSVSTLKIQRTQQEDSAVYLCASTGPSLGTEAFFGQGTRLTVV.

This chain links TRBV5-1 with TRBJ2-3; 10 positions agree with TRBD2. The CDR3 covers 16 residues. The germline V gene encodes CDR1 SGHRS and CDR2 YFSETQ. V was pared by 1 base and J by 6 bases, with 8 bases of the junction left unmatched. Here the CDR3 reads CASSLPERGGSDTQYF. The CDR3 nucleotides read TGCGCCAGCAGCTTGCCGGAGCGGGGGGGCTCGGATACGCAGTATTTT.

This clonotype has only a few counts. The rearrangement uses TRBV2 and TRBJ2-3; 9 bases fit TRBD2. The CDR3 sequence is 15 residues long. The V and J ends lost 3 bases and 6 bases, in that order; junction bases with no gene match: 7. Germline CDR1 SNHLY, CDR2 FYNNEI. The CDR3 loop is CASSEAGGPSDTQYF. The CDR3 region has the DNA TGTGCCAGCAGTGAGGCGGGGGGGCCATCTGATACGCAGTATTTT. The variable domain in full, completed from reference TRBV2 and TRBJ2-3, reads EPEVTQTPSHQVTQMGQEVILRCVPISNHLYFYWYRQILGQKVEFLVSFYNNEISEKSEIFDDQFSVERPDGSNFTLKIRSTKLEDSAMYFCASSEAGGPSDTQYFGPGTRLTVL.

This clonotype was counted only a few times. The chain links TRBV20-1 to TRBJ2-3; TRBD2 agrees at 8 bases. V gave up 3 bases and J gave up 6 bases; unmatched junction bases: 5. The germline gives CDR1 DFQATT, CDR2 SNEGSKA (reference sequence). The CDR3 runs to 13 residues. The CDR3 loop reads CSASLVAGDTQYF. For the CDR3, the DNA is TGCAGTGCTAGCCTGGTAGCGGGGGATACGCAGTATTTT.

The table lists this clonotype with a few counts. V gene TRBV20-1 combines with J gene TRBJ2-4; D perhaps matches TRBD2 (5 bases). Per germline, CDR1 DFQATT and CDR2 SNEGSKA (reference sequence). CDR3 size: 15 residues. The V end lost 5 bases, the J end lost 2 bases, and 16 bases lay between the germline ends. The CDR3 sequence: CSAGGHVRSKNIQYF. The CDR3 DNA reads TGCAGTGCTGGAGGCCATGTCCGGTCCAAAAACATTCAGTACTTC.

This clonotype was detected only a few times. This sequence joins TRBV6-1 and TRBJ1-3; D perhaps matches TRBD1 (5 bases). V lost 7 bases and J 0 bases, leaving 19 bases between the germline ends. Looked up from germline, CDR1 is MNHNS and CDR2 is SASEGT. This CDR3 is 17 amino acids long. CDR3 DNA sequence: TGTGCCAGCATCGATGAATTGGGACGAAGCTCTGGAAACACCATATATTTT. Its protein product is CASIDELGRSSGNTIYF.

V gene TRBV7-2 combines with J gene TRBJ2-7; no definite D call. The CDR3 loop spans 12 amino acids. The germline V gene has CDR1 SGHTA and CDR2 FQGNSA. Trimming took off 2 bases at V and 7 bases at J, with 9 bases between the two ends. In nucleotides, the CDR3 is TGTGCCAGCAGCTTACTAAAAAAGGAGCAGTACTTC. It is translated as CASSLLKKEQYF.

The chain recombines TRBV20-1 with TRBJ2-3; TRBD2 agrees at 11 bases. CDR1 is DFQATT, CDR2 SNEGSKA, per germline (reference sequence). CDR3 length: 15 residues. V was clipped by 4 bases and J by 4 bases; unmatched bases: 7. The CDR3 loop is CSAILAGGSADTQYF. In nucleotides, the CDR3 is TGCAGTGCTATCCTAGCGGGAGGTAGCGCAGATACGCAGTATTTT.

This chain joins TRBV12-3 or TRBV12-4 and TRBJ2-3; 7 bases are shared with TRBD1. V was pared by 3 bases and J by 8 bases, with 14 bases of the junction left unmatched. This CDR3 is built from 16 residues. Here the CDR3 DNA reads TGTGCCAGCAGTTTCGGTCGAACAGGGGATCATGGTACGCAGTATTTT. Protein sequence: CASSFGRTGDHGTQYF.

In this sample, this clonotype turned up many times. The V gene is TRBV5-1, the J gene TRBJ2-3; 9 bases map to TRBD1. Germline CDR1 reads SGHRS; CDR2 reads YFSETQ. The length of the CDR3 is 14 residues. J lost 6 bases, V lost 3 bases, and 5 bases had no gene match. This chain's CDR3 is CASSSLQGADTQYF. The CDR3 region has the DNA TGCGCCAGCAGCTCCTTACAGGGGGCGGATACGCAGTATTTT. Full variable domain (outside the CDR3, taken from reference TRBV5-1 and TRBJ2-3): KAGVTQTPRYLIKTRGQQVTLSCSPISGHRSVSWYQQTPGQGLQFLFEYFSETQRNKGNFPGRFSGRQFSNSRSEMNVSTLELGDSALYLCASSSLQGADTQYFGPGTRLTVL.

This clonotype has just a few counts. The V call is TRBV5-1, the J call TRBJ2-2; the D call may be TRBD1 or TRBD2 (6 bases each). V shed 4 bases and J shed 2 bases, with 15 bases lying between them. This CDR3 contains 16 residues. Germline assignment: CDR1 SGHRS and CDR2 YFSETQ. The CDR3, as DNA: TGCGCCAGCAGCCCCATACGGGGGCCAAACACCGGGGAGCTGTTTTTT. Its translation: CASSPIRGPNTGELFF. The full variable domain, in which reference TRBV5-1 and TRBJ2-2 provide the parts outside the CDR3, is KAGVTQTPRYLIKTRGQQVTLSCSPISGHRSVSWYQQTPGQGLQFLFEYFSETQRNKGNFPGRFSGRQFSNSRSEMNVSTLELGDSALYLCASSPIRGPNTGELFFGEGSRLTVL.

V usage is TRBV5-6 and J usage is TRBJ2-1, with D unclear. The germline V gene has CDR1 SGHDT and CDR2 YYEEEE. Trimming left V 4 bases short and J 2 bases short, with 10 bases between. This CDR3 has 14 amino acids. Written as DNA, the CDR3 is TGTGCCAGCAGCCCGATTGGGGCCTACAATGAGCAGTTCTTC. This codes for CASSPIGAYNEQFF.

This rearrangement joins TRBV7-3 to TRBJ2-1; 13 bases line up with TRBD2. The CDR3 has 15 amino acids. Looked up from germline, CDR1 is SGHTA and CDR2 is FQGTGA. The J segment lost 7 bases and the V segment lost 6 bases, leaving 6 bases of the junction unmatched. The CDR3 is CASRQGTSGNNEQFF. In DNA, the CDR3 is TGTGCCAGCAGACAAGGGACTAGCGGGAATAATGAGCAGTTCTTC.

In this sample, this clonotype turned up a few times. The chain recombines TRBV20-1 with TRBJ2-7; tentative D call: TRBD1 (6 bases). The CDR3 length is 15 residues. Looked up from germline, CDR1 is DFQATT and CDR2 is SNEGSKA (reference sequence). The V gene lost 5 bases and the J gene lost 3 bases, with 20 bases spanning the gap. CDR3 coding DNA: TGCAGTGCTTACACAGCACAGGGAAAAGGCTACGAGCAGTACTTC. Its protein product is CSAYTAQGKGYEQYF.